This entry is about one TCR beta chain. These data come from a study of shared clonotypes between healthy human individuals. V lost 2 bases and J 5 bases, leaving 12 bases between the germline ends. Germline CDR1 SEHNR, CDR2 FQNEAQ (reference sequence). The CDR3 spans 14 residues. Some clones are missing from TCRdb's copy, which holds only in-frame ones; the method was immunoSEQ multiplex PCR. This sample has 2 million to 3 million clones; approximately 90% occur once, and the top ten carry over 0.12%. This receptor was taken from a man between 18 and 35 years old in good health. J is TRBJ1-1 and V is TRBV7-9, with D maybe TRBD1 (6 bases). Input material: naive CD4+ T cells sorted from blood. Subset given: CD45RA+ positively selected. CDR3 nucleotide sequence: TGTGCCAGCAGCTTATCAACGGGGGCAACTGAAGCTTTCTTT. Translating it yields CASSLSTGATEAFF.